The 20 T cell receptor beta chains below were found in one sample sequenced in a study of neurological immune-mediated disorders. TCRdb used MiXCR to reprocess the 5' RACE reads, holding one entry per CDR3 protein. The repertoire holds some 37,000 distinct CDR3 sequences, with nearly 5% as singletons. The specimen was CD4+ T cells from blood. The receptors here all came from a man in his late teens or twenties in good health.

This clonotype was seen many times. This chain connects TRBV2 to TRBJ1-3; a possible D gene is TRBD1 (6 bases). CDR3 length equals 16 residues. The V gene's germline CDR1 is SNHLY and CDR2 FYNNEI. Trimming took off 1 base at V and 4 bases at J, with 14 bases between the two ends. CDR3 region: CASSEVTGPSGNTIYF. CDR3 nucleotides: TGTGCCAGCAGTGAAGTCACAGGGCCTTCGGGAAACACCATATATTTT.

This clonotype was seen ten or more times. The chain couples TRBV20-1 to TRBJ2-7; 11 bases agree with TRBD1. V lost 5 bases to trimming and J lost 5 bases; unmatched junction nucleotides: 8. The CDR3 consists of 14 residues. CDR1 is DFQATT and CDR2 is SNEGSKA in the germline V gene (reference sequence). CDR3 nucleotide sequence: TGCAGTGCTCGATCGGGACAGGGGGGCGACGAGCAGTACTTC. Translating gives CSARSGQGGDEQYF.

This clonotype was detected many times. The V call is TRBV6-6, the J call TRBJ2-2, with 9 bases matching TRBD1. CDR3 size: 15 residues. The germline gives CDR1 MNHNY, CDR2 SVGAGI (reference sequence). J lost 4 bases, V lost 0 bases, and 0 bases had no gene match. In DNA, the CDR3 is TGTGCCAGCAGTTACTCGACAGGGGGCACCGGGGAGCTGTTTTTT. This sequence encodes CASSYSTGGTGELFF.

This clonotype has at least ten counts. The V gene is TRBV5-5, the J gene TRBJ2-5, with 7 bases matching TRBD1. The germline gives CDR1 SGHKS, CDR2 YYEKEE (reference sequence). V shed 2 bases, J shed 2 bases, and the junction held 0 bases outside the gene matches. This CDR3 has 13 amino acids. The CDR3 DNA follows: TGTGCCAGCAGCTTACAGGGGCAAGAGACCCAGTACTTC. It translates to CASSLQGQETQYF.

Many counts were recorded for this clonotype. The rearrangement uses TRBV6-5 and TRBJ2-3; 9 bases are a match to TRBD1. J was trimmed by 2 bases and V by 4 bases; bases with no gene match: 7. Germline CDR1 MNHEY, CDR2 SVGAGI. This CDR3 is 16 amino acids long. The CDR3 DNA reads TGTGCCAGCAGTTCCGGACAGGGGTTTCCCACAGATACGCAGTATTTT. Translating it yields CASSSGQGFPTDTQYF.

This clonotype was counted many times. V usage is TRBV5-1 and J usage is TRBJ1-6; possibly TRBD1 for D (6 bases). This CDR3 has 15 amino acids. The V gene's germline CDR1 is SGHRS and CDR2 YFSETQ. V lost 3 bases, J lost 6 bases, and 13 bases lay in between. Here the CDR3 DNA reads TGCGCCAGCAGCTCTGGACAGCCGAGTAATTCACCCCTCCACTTT. Translation: CASSSGQPSNSPLHF.

Many counts were recorded for this clonotype. CDR3 region: CASSPNAPTDTQYF. The CDR3 DNA follows: TGCGCCAGCAGCCCCAATGCGCCCACAGATACGCAGTATTTT. The J gene is TRBJ2-3, the V gene TRBV5-1; no clear D gene. The CDR3 sequence is 14 residues long. V was shortened by 4 bases and J by 2 bases, with 11 bases between the two germline ends. Germline CDR1 reads SGHRS; CDR2 reads YFSETQ.

This chain connects TRBV18 to TRBJ2-7, with a tentative D call TRBD1 (5 bases). The CDR3 totals 14 residues. Trimming left V 8 bases short and J 0 bases short, with 14 bases between. The germline V gene has CDR1 KGHSH and CDR2 LQKENI. CDR3 sequence reads: CASHGSRASYEQYF. As DNA, the CDR3 is TGTGCCAGCCACGGGTCCAGGGCCTCCTACGAGCAGTACTTC.

This clonotype was observed many times. The rearrangement uses TRBV12-3 or TRBV12-4 and TRBJ1-3; no firm D call. The V end was cut by 6 bases, the J end by 4 bases, with 10 bases between. This CDR3 region has 13 residues. CDR3: CASRPLGGNTIYF. The CDR3 DNA follows: TGTGCCAGCAGGCCTTTGGGCGGAAACACCATATATTTT.

At least ten counts were recorded for this clonotype. This chain uses TRBV27 with TRBJ2-7; TRBD2 matches at 10 bases. CDR3 size: 15 residues. From germline, CDR1 is MNHEY and CDR2 SMNVEV (reference sequence). Trimming took 8 bases from V and 0 from J; bases not matched to a gene: 7. This CDR3 is CASRSGGSGSYEQYF. The CDR3 DNA reads as TGTGCCAGCCGTAGCGGGGGGAGCGGCTCCTACGAGCAGTACTTC.

At least ten counts were recorded for this clonotype. CDR3 residues: CASSFSGQGTYEQYF. For the CDR3, the DNA is TGTGCCAGCAGTTTTTCGGGACAGGGGACCTACGAGCAGTACTTC. The chain couples TRBV12-3 or TRBV12-4 to TRBJ2-7; 10 bases align to TRBD1. CDR3 size: 15 residues. V trimming: 3 bases; J trimming: 2 bases; junction bases outside the gene matches: 4.

This clonotype was detected many times. The CDR3 spells CSLRLAGGPETQYF. The CDR3 region has the DNA TGCAGCTTACGGTTAGCGGGGGGGCCTGAGACCCAGTACTTC. The chain recombines TRBV29-1 with TRBJ2-5; 11 bases are a match to TRBD2. Losses at the gene ends were 8 bases for V and 5 bases for J; bases not matched to a gene: 10. This CDR3 is 14 amino acids long. Germline CDR1 and CDR2: SQVTM and ANQGSEA. Full variable domain (remainder filled in from reference TRBV29-1 and TRBJ2-5): SAVISQKPSRDICQRGTSLTIQCQVDSQVTMMFWYRQQPGQSLTLIATANQGSEATYESGFVIDKFPISRPNLTFSTLTVSNMSPEDSSIYLCSLRLAGGPETQYFGPGTRLLVL.

This clonotype was observed at least ten times. The chain recombines TRBV6-5 with TRBJ1-5, with D tentatively TRBD1 (5 bases). Germline assignment: CDR1 MNHEY and CDR2 SVGAGI. V lost 7 bases, J lost 3 bases, and 16 bases lay in between. This CDR3 contains 15 residues. CDR3 bases: TGTGCCAGCAAAGTCTCAGGGAATCCCAATCAGCCCCAGCATTTT. This codes for CASKVSGNPNQPQHF.

This clonotype came up many times. This chain connects TRBV20-1 to TRBJ1-5; 9 bases map to TRBD1. The CDR3 runs to 15 residues. Germline lookup yields CDR1 DFQATT and CDR2 SNEGSKA (reference sequence). V lost 4 bases, J lost 3 bases, and 7 bases stayed unmatched. For the CDR3, the DNA is TGCAGTGCTACTAGGACAGGGGCGTCCAATCAGCCCCAGCATTTT. This codes for CSATRTGASNQPQHF.

This chain connects TRBV5-1 to TRBJ2-3, with D unclear. V was pared by 1 base and J by 9 bases, with 12 bases between. Germline V gene lookup returns CDR1 SGHRS and CDR2 YFSETQ. The CDR3 has 13 amino acids. The CDR3 protein is CASSLFMSETQYF. The CDR3, as DNA: TGCGCCAGCAGCTTGTTTATGTCGGAGACGCAGTATTTT.

This clonotype was counted at least ten times. The rearrangement uses TRBV20-1 and TRBJ2-7, with 8 nucleotides matching TRBD2. Trimming took 0 bases from V and 2 from J; bases not matched to a gene: 3. The CDR3 is made up of 14 amino acids. Germline lookup yields CDR1 DFQATT and CDR2 SNEGSKA (reference sequence). The CDR3 region has the DNA TGCAGTGCTAGAGATGGACTAGCTGCCTACGAGCAGTACTTC. Amino acids: CSARDGLAAYEQYF.

This clonotype was detected many times. The V gene is TRBV7-8, the J gene TRBJ2-2; TRBD1 matches at 7 bases. The V segment lost 2 bases and the J segment 6 bases; nucleotides outside the gene matches: 6. CDR3 length: 15 amino acids. Looked up from germline, CDR1 is SGHVS and CDR2 is FQNEAQ. CDR3 region: CASSLRTGGAGELFF. The DNA for the CDR3 is TGTGCCAGCAGCTTAAGGACAGGAGGCGCCGGGGAGCTGTTTTTT. Full variable domain (rest looked up from reference TRBV7-8 and TRBJ2-2): GAGVSQSPRYKVAKRGQDVALRCDPISGHVSLFWYQQALGQGPEFLTYFQNEAQLDKSGLPSDRFFAERPEGSVSTLKIQRTQQEDSAVYLCASSLRTGGAGELFFGEGSRLTVL.

The chain combines TRBV7-9 with TRBJ1-1, with D perhaps matching TRBD1 (5 bases). This CDR3 has 16 residues. Deletions cut 4 bases from V and 0 bases from J, with 15 bases between. Germline V gene sequence: CDR1 SEHNR, CDR2 FQNEAQ (reference sequence). CDR3 in DNA: TGTGCCAGCAGCTCGCCGGACCTGGGGGTGAACACTGAAGCTTTCTTT. Translating gives CASSSPDLGVNTEAFF. The complete variable domain, with remaining parts taken from reference TRBV7-9 and TRBJ1-1, reads DTGVSQNPRHKITKRGQNVTFRCDPISEHNRLYWYRQTLGQGPEFLTYFQNEAQLEKSRLLSDRFSAERPKGSFSTLEIQRTEQGDSAMYLCASSSPDLGVNTEAFFGQGTRLTVV.

This clonotype was recorded at least ten times. The gene calls are TRBV6-1 and TRBJ2-4; maybe TRBD2 (6 bases). The CDR3 covers 14 residues. The germline CDR1 and CDR2 sequences are MNHNS and SASEGT. Trimming cost V 7 bases and J 6 bases, with 16 bases left between them. The CDR3 DNA reads TGTGCCAGCAAGGAGGGCGTGGGGGGAAACATTCAGTACTTC. As protein: CASKEGVGGNIQYF.

At least ten counts were recorded for this clonotype. The chain uses TRBV7-8 and TRBJ1-6, with D maybe TRBD1 (5 bases). The CDR3 loop spans 15 amino acids. Trimming left V 5 bases short and J 11 bases short, with 19 bases between. Germline assignment: CDR1 SGHVS and CDR2 FQNEAQ. The CDR3 region has the DNA TGTGCCAGCAGCCCCCAGGACATCCGCATTACACCCCTCCACTTT. This translates into CASSPQDIRITPLHF.